This T cell receptor (beta chain) was recorded in a study of T cell responses to AZD1222 COVID-19 vaccine. The protocol was immunoSEQ multiplex PCR, while the TCRdb copy is restricted to in-frame clones and leaves out a portion. The sample lists approximately 150,000 clones, roughly 94% occurring once. Per germline, CDR1 LNHDA and CDR2 SQIVND (reference sequence). V lost 8 bases and J lost 6, with 17 bases in between. The CDR3 is 14 amino acids. A few counts support this clone. The source of this sequence is an adult who received the AZD1222 COVID-19 vaccine. The J gene is TRBJ1-5, the V gene TRBV19; a possible D gene is TRBD1 (6 bases). Material: peripheral blood, obtained 28 days after the second AZD1222 dose. CDR3: CASSDQGQGQPQHF. CDR3 bases: TGTGCCAGTTCCGACCAGGGGCAGGGTCAGCCCCAGCATTTT.